This entry concerns a single TCR beta chain. This sample is part of a study of blood T cell repertoires in COVID-19. Overall study context: The analysed material was cDNA or gDNA that came from T cells, B-cell-depleted T cells, or PBMCs.

The CDR3 has 15 residues. Trimming left V 2 bases short and J 0 bases short, with 10 bases between. CDR1 is MNHNS, CDR2 SASEGT, per germline. The authors' processing: Amplified reference gene primers provided the basis for estimating nucleated cell counts. Produced via immunoSEQ multiplex PCR; TCRdb's table is partial and in-frame only. V, J and clone size were drawn from that table, and D and trimming were deduced from the DNA. The sample has 140,000 to 150,000 clones, 86% seen once. Participants were aged roughly 18 to 90 years, lived in about 26 US areas, and enrolled virtually. The receptor was derived from a man aged 50 to 60 who had recovered from COVID-19. This chain uses TRBV6-1 with TRBJ1-2; D is perhaps TRBD1 (5 bases). Sequenced input: PBMCs or T cells enriched from blood (not recorded which). CDR3 amino acids: CASSERTRANYGYTF. CDR3 bases: TGTGCCAGCAGTGAACGGACAAGAGCTAACTATGGCTACACCTTC.